This T cell receptor (beta chain) derives from a study of blood T cell repertoires in COVID-19. Overall study context: From T cells, B-cell-depleted T cells, or PBMCs came the material, which was cDNA or gDNA.

The germline V gene has CDR1 WSHSY and CDR2 SAAADI. This CDR3 contains 14 residues. V shed 4 bases and J shed 3 bases, with 12 bases lying between them. Per the original data handling: Researchers report that nucleated cell counts were estimated from reference gene primer amplification. Sequencing used immunoSEQ multiplex PCR; TCRdb keeps in-frame clones, though not all of them. Clonal size and the V and J genes are those of that table, whereas D and trimming came from the DNA. The sample holds about 88,000 clones, 85% to 95% seen once. The chain joins TRBV10-2 to TRBJ1-2; D is perhaps TRBD1 (5 bases). Material: peripheral blood. The source is a man in his 60s with acute or convalescent COVID-19. CDR3 loop: CASSVFGGDYGYTF. The CDR3 DNA follows: TGCGCCAGCAGTGTGTTTGGAGGGGACTATGGCTACACCTTC.